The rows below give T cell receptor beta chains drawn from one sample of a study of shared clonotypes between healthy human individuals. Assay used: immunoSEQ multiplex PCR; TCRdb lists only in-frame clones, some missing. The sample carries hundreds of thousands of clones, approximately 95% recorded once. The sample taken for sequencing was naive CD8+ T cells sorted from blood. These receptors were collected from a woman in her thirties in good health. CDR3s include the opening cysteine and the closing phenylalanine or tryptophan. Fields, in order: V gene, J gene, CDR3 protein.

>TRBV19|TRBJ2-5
CASSPLRGQETQYF
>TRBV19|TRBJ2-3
CASSRGRKITDTQYF
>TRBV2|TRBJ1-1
CARRGDTEAFF
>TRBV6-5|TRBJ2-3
CASSHYPDTQYF
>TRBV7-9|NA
CASSLSVGGPYEQYF
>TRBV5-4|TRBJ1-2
CASSPETGWGYGYTF
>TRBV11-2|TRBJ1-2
CASSTGGLYYGYTF
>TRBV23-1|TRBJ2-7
CASKPRGNEQYF
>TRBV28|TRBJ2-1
CASSHQTSGGFF
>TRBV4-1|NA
CASSQVSDYEQYF
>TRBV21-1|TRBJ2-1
CASSPSTDEQFF
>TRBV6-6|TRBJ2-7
CASSYSEGAAYEQYF
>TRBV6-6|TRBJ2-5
CASSSLEGTLQTQYF
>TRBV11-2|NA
CASSLDGSSLPYEQYF
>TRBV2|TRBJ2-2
CASEMGDGELFF
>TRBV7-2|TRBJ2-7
CASSFITPSYEQYF
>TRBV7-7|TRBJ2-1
CASSLAFLTSGSSYNEQFF
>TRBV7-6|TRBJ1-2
CASSKNLGGLYGYTF
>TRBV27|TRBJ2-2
CASSLGRRNTGELFF
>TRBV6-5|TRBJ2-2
CASSYFTNTGELFF
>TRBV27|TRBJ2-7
CASSLSSEQYF
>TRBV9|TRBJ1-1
CASSVGGTLTEAFF
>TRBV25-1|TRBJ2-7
CASSDSGLYSYEQYF
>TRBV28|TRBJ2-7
CASSLGTSGGRSYEQYF
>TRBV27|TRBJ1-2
CASSSDPTGLNYGYTF
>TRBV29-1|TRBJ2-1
CSSEVGGSQNEQFF
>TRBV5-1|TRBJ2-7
CASSQTGAGTYEQYF
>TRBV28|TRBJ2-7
CASSLIGTGLYEQYF
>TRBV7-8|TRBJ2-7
CASSLELGQGNEQYF
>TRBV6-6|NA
CASSYLGFRETYEQYF
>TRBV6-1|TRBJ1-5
CASSESLTGRQPQHF
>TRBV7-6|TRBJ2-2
CASSPEDRPNTGELFF
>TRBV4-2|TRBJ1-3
CASSRTGGITGNTIYF
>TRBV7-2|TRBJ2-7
CASSPGTSGYEQYF
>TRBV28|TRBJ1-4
CASSLAGSPNEKLFF
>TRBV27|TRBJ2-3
CASSSGTVMGQYF
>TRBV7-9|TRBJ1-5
CASSRDTNQPQHF
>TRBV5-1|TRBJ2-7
CASKRERGRGEQYF
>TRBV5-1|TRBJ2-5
CASSKTGFEETQYF
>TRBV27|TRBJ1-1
CASKRGNTEAFF
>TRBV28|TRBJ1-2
CASSTDRGAGYTF
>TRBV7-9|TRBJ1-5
CASSLGGTPYQPQHF
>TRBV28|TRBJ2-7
CASSLTHEQYF
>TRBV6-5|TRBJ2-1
CASHRTERGEQFF